This T cell receptor beta chain was retrieved from a study of blood T cell repertoires in COVID-19. Study information: From T cells, B-cell-depleted T cells, or PBMCs came the material, which was cDNA or gDNA.

Participants came from about 23 US areas, aged about 18 to 100 years. TCRdb's table, derived via immunoSEQ multiplex PCR, lists solely in-frame clones and lacks some. This repertoire shows some 100,000 clones, around 85% found once; its top ten account for approximately 2.5%. This CDR3 is 12 amino acids long. V was pared by 7 bases and J by 6 bases, with 13 bases between. Germline CDR1 is MDHEN and CDR2 is SYDVKM. This receptor was taken from a woman aged 45-60 years who had recovered from COVID-19. What was sequenced was PBMCs or T cells enriched from blood (not recorded which). The chain is built from TRBV28 and TRBJ2-7; D perhaps matches TRBD1 (6 bases). Written as DNA, the CDR3 is TGTGCCAGCATTACACCCAGGGGCGAGCAGTACTTC. It codes for CASITPRGEQYF. The variable domain in full, with the rest retrieved from reference TRBV28 and TRBJ2-7, is DVKVTQSSRYLVKRTGEKVFLECVQDMDHENMFWYRQDPGLGLRLIYFSYDVKMKEKGDIPEGYSVSREKKERFSLILESASTNQTSMYLCASITPRGEQYFGPGTRLTVT.